The 30 T cell receptor beta chains given below trace back to one sample, sequenced in a study of CD8+ T cells in alopecia areata. After isolation, RNA underwent reverse transcription to generate cDNA as the sequencing template. Repertoires were generated with immunoSEQ multiplex PCR, while TCRdb's copy carries only in-frame clones and drops some. In the table there are 150,000 to 190,000 clones, less than 65% of which are singletons. The sequencing used CD8+ T cells sorted from blood, collected at week 0. These receptors were collected from a human donor with alopecia areata.

This chain uses TRBV7-3 with TRBJ2-2; perhaps TRBD2 as D (6 bases). CDR1 and CDR2 (germline): SGHTA, FQGTGA. V lost 2 bases and J lost 1, with 8 bases in between. The CDR3 extends over 15 amino acids. In DNA, the CDR3 is TGTGCCAGCAGCTTAGGAGGGGTGAACACCGGGGAGCTGTTTTTT. Translated: CASSLGGVNTGELFF.

This clone was counted only a few times. The rearrangement uses TRBV10-2 and TRBJ2-7; tentative D call: TRBD2 (5 bases). Germline V gene sequence: CDR1 WSHSY, CDR2 SAAADI. CDR3 length: 16 residues. V was trimmed by 3 bases and J by 0 bases, leaving 15 bases between them. The CDR3 coding sequence is TGCGCCAGCAGTGACTATCAGCGCCGGGGCTCCTACGAGCAGTACTTC. This sequence encodes CASSDYQRRGSYEQYF.

The chain combines TRBV4-3 with TRBJ2-1; possible D gene TRBD1, 5 bases. Germline CDR1 and CDR2: LGHNA and YSLEER. This CDR3 is 16 amino acids long. V dropped 0 bases and J dropped 3 bases, with 12 bases sitting between them. The CDR3 DNA sequence: TGCGCCAGCAGCCAAGAGGAAAAGGGGTACTACAATGAGCAGTTCTTC. Translating gives CASSQEEKGYYNEQFF.

This clone turned up a few times. The chain has TRBV10-2 and TRBJ2-4; a possible D gene is TRBD1 (6 bases). From germline, CDR1 is WSHSY and CDR2 SAAADI. The germline V and J ends were trimmed by 4 bases and 4 bases, with 14 bases remaining between them. CDR3 length: 15 amino acids. CDR3 sequence reads: CASSAGWGPKNIQYF. DNA of the CDR3: TGCGCCAGCAGTGCGGGGTGGGGGCCGAAAAACATTCAGTACTTC.

This clone has only a few counts. The chain combines TRBV19 with TRBJ2-3; D not certain. In germline, CDR1 is LNHDA, CDR2 SQIVND (reference sequence). V shed 5 bases and J shed 0 bases, with 3 bases lying between them. The CDR3 contains 12 residues. The DNA for the CDR3 is TGTGCCAGTAGTCCAAGCACAGATACGCAGTATTTT. Its protein is CASSPSTDTQYF.

The chain joins TRBV29-1 to TRBJ2-3, with 10 bases aligning to TRBD2. Losses at the gene ends were 6 bases for V and 0 bases for J; bases not matched to a gene: 12. The germline CDR1 and CDR2 sequences are SQVTM and ANQGSEA. The CDR3 runs to 17 residues. CDR3 protein: CSVRGRTSGISTDTQYF. CDR3 nucleotide sequence: TGCAGCGTCCGCGGAAGGACTAGCGGAATTAGCACAGATACGCAGTATTTT.

This clone was seen a few times. The chain joins TRBV29-1 to TRBJ2-3; 8 nucleotides agree with TRBD1. The germline CDR1 and CDR2 sequences are SQVTM and ANQGSEA. J gave up 1 base and V 6 bases, and 12 bases lay outside the gene matches. The CDR3 contains 16 residues. CDR3 in amino acids: CSVTRGTGDGTDTQYF. Here the CDR3 DNA reads TGCAGCGTCACAAGAGGGACAGGAGACGGCACAGATACGCAGTATTTT.

This clone was picked up a small number of times. Written as DNA, the CDR3 is TGCGCCAGCAGCCAAGAGGCAGATACGCAGTATTTT. It specifies CASSQEADTQYF. This chain connects TRBV4-1 to TRBJ2-3; unclear D gene. This CDR3 contains 12 residues. V lost 0 bases to trimming and J lost 4 bases, with 2 bases between them. CDR1 MGHRA and CDR2 YSYEKL come from the germline V gene.

This clone was detected only a few times. The chain uses TRBV30 and TRBJ1-4; D call uncertain. This CDR3 comprises 13 residues. The ends were cut back, 0 bases at V and 8 bases at J, with 10 bases in the middle. Germline CDR1 is GTSNPN and CDR2 is SVGIG (reference sequence). The CDR3 sequence is CAWSVSRGEKLFF. As DNA, the CDR3 is TGTGCCTGGAGTGTAAGTCGGGGAGAAAAACTGTTTTTT. The full variable domain, completed using reference TRBV30 and TRBJ1-4, is SQTIHQWPATLVQPVGSPLSLECTVEGTSNPNLYWYRQAAGRGLQLLFYSVGIGQISSEVPQNLSASRPQDRQFILSSKKLLLSDSGFYLCAWSVSRGEKLFFGSGTQLSVL.

This clone has a handful of counts. This chain links TRBV7-2 with TRBJ2-7, with 7 bases fitting TRBD1. Trimming took 2 bases from V and 3 from J; bases not matched to a gene: 4. Germline CDR1 SGHTA, CDR2 FQGNSA. The CDR3 is 14 residues long. The CDR3 is CASSLPRDSYEQYF. CDR3 in DNA: TGTGCCAGCAGCTTACCCCGGGACAGCTACGAGCAGTACTTC.

Of note for this clone: One base separates it from a far larger clone, so it is likely a read error. The chain carries TRBV11-2 and TRBJ1-1; TRBD1 matches 7 bases. Germline V CDR1 and CDR2: SGHAT, FQNNGV. With 7 bases clipped from V and 7 bases from J, the junction kept 9 bases outside the gene matches. The CDR3 length is 13 residues. The CDR3 loop reads CASIFGTANEAFF. The CDR3 DNA is TGTGCCAGCATCTTCGGGACAGCTAATGAAGCTTTCTTT.

The rearrangement uses TRBV7-9 and TRBJ1-1; no clear D. The CDR3 extends over 12 amino acids. The germline V gene has CDR1 SEHNR and CDR2 FQNEAQ (reference sequence). V was trimmed by 1 base and J by 7 bases, leaving 7 bases between them. This CDR3 reads CASSLGGSEAFF. For the CDR3, the DNA is TGTGCCAGCAGCTTAGGGGGAAGTGAAGCTTTCTTT.

The rearrangement links TRBV6-6 to TRBJ2-7; D remains unclear. The CDR3 has 13 residues. The germline V and J ends were trimmed by 7 bases and 6 bases, with 16 bases remaining between them. Germline-derived CDR1 and CDR2 are MNHNY and SVGAGI (reference sequence). In DNA, the CDR3 is TGTGCCAGCACCCTCGGAGCAGGCGGCGAGCAGTACTTC. Protein: CASTLGAGGEQYF.

The chain combines TRBV7-3 with TRBJ2-5, with 8 positions matching TRBD2. V lost 4 bases and J lost 4; bases outside the gene matches: 5. This CDR3 contains 14 residues. CDR1 SGHTA and CDR2 FQGTGA come from the germline V gene. CDR3 DNA sequence: TGTGCCAGCAGCTCGGGACTAGAGTTAGAGACCCAGTACTTC. Residues: CASSSGLELETQYF.

The rearrangement links TRBV7-9 to TRBJ2-2; D unclear. Germline-derived CDR1 and CDR2 are SEHNR and FQNEAQ (reference sequence). V lost 2 bases and J lost 9, with 10 bases in between. This CDR3 spans 13 amino acids. CDR3 sequence (DNA): TGTGCCAGCAGCTTAACGACCAACCGGGAGCTGTTTTTT. Translation: CASSLTTNRELFF.

Points on this clone: Other nucleotide sequences in the sample specify the same CDR3. The V and J genes are TRBV30 and TRBJ1-1, with a possible D match to TRBD1 (5 bases). Trimming stripped 0 bases from V and 4 bases from J, with 9 bases between. Per the germline V gene, CDR1 is GTSNPN and CDR2 is SVGIG (reference sequence). The CDR3 spans 13 residues. DNA of the CDR3: TGTGCCTGGAGTGTTGGTGGGGGCACTGAAGCTTTCTTT. Protein: CAWSVGGGTEAFF.

V is TRBV4-1 and J is TRBJ2-7, with 7 bases that match TRBD1. This CDR3 is 14 amino acids long. V was clipped by 4 bases and J by 2 bases; unmatched bases: 5. Germline-derived CDR1 and CDR2 are MGHRA and YSYEKL. In DNA, the CDR3 is TGCGCCAGCAGCCTCCAGACAGGGCCCTACGAGCAGTACTTC. Translated: CASSLQTGPYEQYF.

J is TRBJ2-1 and V is TRBV11-2, with TRBD2 as a possible D gene (5 bases). V was clipped by 6 bases and J by 0 bases, with 12 bases between them. Per germline, CDR1 SGHAT and CDR2 FQNNGV. CDR3 length equals 15 residues. The CDR3: CASSSGVSSYNEQFF. CDR3 in DNA: TGTGCCAGCAGTTCCGGGGTGAGCTCCTACAATGAGCAGTTCTTC.

V usage is TRBV19 and J usage is TRBJ1-5, with a tentative D call TRBD1 (6 bases). The germline V and J ends were trimmed by 5 bases and 2 bases, with 7 bases remaining between them. The CDR3 runs to 13 residues. Germline CDR1 LNHDA, CDR2 SQIVND (reference sequence). CDR3 sequence reads: CASSPGGNQPQHF. CDR3 in DNA: TGTGCCAGTAGTCCAGGGGGCAATCAGCCCCAGCATTTT.

This rearrangement joins TRBV25-1 to TRBJ2-3; D unclear. This CDR3 comprises 13 residues. Trimming removed 6 bases from V and 2 bases from J, with 9 bases in between. The germline V gene encodes CDR1 MGHDK and CDR2 SYGVNS. The chain's CDR3 is CASRNRNTDTQYF. CDR3 nucleotides: TGTGCCAGCAGGAACAGAAACACAGATACGCAGTATTTT. Combining the CDR3 with reference TRBV25-1 and TRBJ2-3 gives the whole variable domain EADIYQTPRYLVIGTGKKITLECSQTMGHDKMYWYQQDPGMELHLIHYSYGVNSTEKGDLSSESTVSRIRTEHFPLTLESARPSHTSQYLCASRNRNTDTQYFGPGTRLTVL.

CDR3 loop: CASSSGGTYNEQFF. The CDR3 DNA follows: TGTGCCAGCAGTTCCGGCGGGACTTACAATGAGCAGTTCTTC. The gene calls are TRBV27 and TRBJ2-1, with a weak D call TRBD2 (6 bases). CDR1 is MNHEY and CDR2 is SMNVEV in the germline V gene (reference sequence). Between the trimmed V and J ends, which lost 4 bases and 4 bases, there was a span of 11 bases. The CDR3 covers 14 residues.

The table lists this clone with a count of one. The chain links TRBV30 to TRBJ1-1, with D unclear. With 2 bases removed from V and 2 bases from J, the gap between germline ends came to 6 bases. CDR1 GTSNPN and CDR2 SVGIG come from the germline V gene (reference sequence). This CDR3 spans 12 amino acids. The CDR3 region is CAWSPANTEAFF. Written as DNA, the CDR3 is TGTGCCTGGAGTCCAGCAAACACTGAAGCTTTCTTT.

The chain employs TRBV6-5 and TRBJ1-1; D is undetermined. Looked up from germline, CDR1 is MNHEY and CDR2 is SVGAGI. Trimming pared 6 bases from V and 1 base from J, leaving 9 bases between. CDR3 size: 13 residues. Here the CDR3 DNA reads TGTGCCAGCAGCTTAGGGAGGAACACTGAAGCTTTCTTT. Protein: CASSLGRNTEAFF.

A note on this clone: Mismatch with germline at one junction end may stem from a read error. This rearrangement joins TRBV30 to TRBJ2-2; D perhaps matches TRBD1 (6 bases). The CDR3 consists of 15 residues. Germline V gene lookup returns CDR1 GTSNPN and CDR2 SVGIG (reference sequence). This chain's CDR3 is CAWSVGSGDTGELFF. The CDR3 DNA reads TGTGCCTGGAGTGTAGGTAGTGGGGACACCGGGGAACTGTTTTTT.

This clone was detected ten times or more. The chain combines TRBV11-1 with TRBJ2-3; 7 bases are a match to TRBD1. Germline V gene sequence: CDR1 SGHAT, CDR2 FQDESV (reference sequence). The CDR3 sequence is 16 residues long. Trimming removed 2 bases from V and 2 bases from J; junction bases left unmatched: 7. The CDR3 region is CASSLRDRSDTDTQYF. The CDR3 DNA sequence: TGTGCCAGCAGCTTAAGGGACAGAAGCGACACAGATACGCAGTATTTT.

V usage is TRBV19 and J usage is TRBJ2-7; D ambiguous. The CDR3 extends over 13 amino acids. Trimming left V 5 bases short and J 2 bases short, with 10 bases between. In germline, CDR1 is LNHDA, CDR2 SQIVND (reference sequence). The DNA of the CDR3 is TGTGCCAGTAGTCTATCTGGGGCCTACGAGCAGTACTTC. This sequence encodes CASSLSGAYEQYF.

The chain joins TRBV29-1 to TRBJ1-2; D is unresolved. The V end lost 0 bases, the J end lost 6 bases, and 11 bases lay between the germline ends. The CDR3 totals 13 residues. Germline loops: CDR1 SQVTM, CDR2 ANQGSEA. This CDR3 reads CSVEDPALDGYTF. The CDR3 DNA reads TGCAGCGTTGAAGACCCTGCCCTGGATGGCTACACCTTC.

This chain joins TRBV4-3 and TRBJ2-1, with 8 bases aligning to TRBD2. CDR1 and CDR2 (germline): LGHNA, YSLEER. The junction had 6 bases not matched to a gene; V was cut back by 5 bases and J by 9 bases. The CDR3 runs 13 residues. Here the CDR3 reads CASSGRLASEQFF. In DNA, the CDR3 is TGCGCCAGCAGCGGACGACTAGCGAGTGAGCAGTTCTTC.

On this clone: This same CDR3 is encoded by further DNA sequences in the sample. CDR3 loop: CASSVGTGNTEAFF. The CDR3 region has the DNA TGTGCCAGCAGCGTAGGCACCGGGAACACTGAAGCTTTCTTT. The chain combines TRBV9 with TRBJ1-1; D uncertain. From germline, CDR1 is SGDLS and CDR2 YYNGEE. This CDR3 region has 14 residues. V was clipped by 0 bases and J by 1 base, with 7 bases between them. Variable domain in full (rest from reference TRBV9 and TRBJ1-1): DSGVTQTPKHLITATGQRVTLRCSPRSGDLSVYWYQQSLDQGLQFLIQYYNGEERAKGNILERFSAQQFPDLHSELNLSSLELGDSALYFCASSVGTGNTEAFFGQGTRLTVV.

This clone was seen more than once but under ten times. J is TRBJ2-4 and V is TRBV30; TRBD1 matches 7 bases. Germline V CDR1 and CDR2: GTSNPN, SVGIG (reference sequence). The ends lost 0 bases at V and 7 bases at J; junction bases unmatched: 6. CDR3 length equals 14 residues. The CDR3 DNA is TGTGCCTGGAGTGTCGGGAAGGGGGCGAACATTCAGTACTTC. The encoded protein is CAWSVGKGANIQYF. The whole variable domain, remainder taken from reference TRBV30 and TRBJ2-4, is SQTIHQWPATLVQPVGSPLSLECTVEGTSNPNLYWYRQAAGRGLQLLFYSVGIGQISSEVPQNLSASRPQDRQFILSSKKLLLSDSGFYLCAWSVGKGANIQYFGAGTRLSVL.